This TCR beta chain is from a study of response to subunit inactivated influenza vaccine. The study, taken as a whole, reports: After each seasonal influenza vaccination, few new T cells are recruited, the authors suggested.

The germline CDR1 and CDR2 sequences are DFQATT and SNEGSKA (reference sequence). The CDR3 has 14 amino acids. Trimming removed 4 bases at V and 4 bases at J, with 14 bases between. This clonotype was counted a few times. Its antigen is still unknown. TCRdb redid the calling of the RT-PCR reads with MiXCR, one entry per CDR3 protein. The data contain around 760,000 distinct CDR3 sequences, over 11% of them singletons. This chain links TRBV20-1 with TRBJ1-5; D is uncertain. This specimen was PBMCs from blood, taken roughly 15 days before vaccination. This clonotype was sampled from a man in his fifties who received an inactivated influenza vaccine. CDR3 sequence: CSAISGWDNQPQHF. Here the CDR3 DNA reads TGCAGTGCTATCAGTGGTTGGGATAATCAGCCCCAGCATTTT.